The 25 T cell receptor beta chains presented below share a single source sample, sequenced in a study of PD-L1 blockade in urothelial cancer (TCRdb year 2017). Library creation used the immunoSEQ multiplex PCR assay. TCRdb limited this immuneACCESS table to in-frame rearrangements with V and J called. A share of clones is missing; checked studies link under half to unresolved V genes, and the rest is unexplained. For this sample there are 35,000 to 40,000 clones; roughly four fifths appear just once. In total, the top ten clones hold roughly 18% of the sample. The source was PBMCs, collected around atezolizumab (anti-PD-L1) treatment. All receptors derive from a man in his fifties or sixties with urothelial cancer.

V gene TRBV10-3 combines with J gene TRBJ2-1, with TRBD2 as a possible D gene (6 bases). Per germline, CDR1 ENHRY and CDR2 SYGVKD. The CDR3 is 13 residues long. CDR3 sequence (DNA): TGTGCAATCCGGAGGGGTAGGGACAATGAGCAGTTCTTC. It translates to CAIRRGRDNEQFF.

This clone was recorded only once. The chain uses TRBV30 and TRBJ2-5, with TRBD2 matching 8 bases. Germline CDR1 is GTSNPN and CDR2 is SVGIG (reference sequence). Losses at the gene ends were 0 bases for V and 5 bases for J; bases not matched to a gene: 8. The length of the CDR3 is 15 residues. DNA of the CDR3: TGTGCCTGGAGTGTAGGGGTCTCGGGGGGGGAGACCCAGTACTTC. This gives the protein CAWSVGVSGGETQYF.

The chain uses TRBV7-8 and TRBJ1-2; D is unresolved. Germline V gene data show CDR1 as SGHVS and CDR2 as FQNEAQ. This CDR3 region has 13 residues. V was trimmed by 1 base and J by 8 bases, leaving 11 bases between them. This chain's CDR3 is CASSLGIPVGYTF. CDR3 nucleotides: TGTGCCAGCAGCTTAGGTATCCCAGTGGGCTACACCTTC.

This rearrangement joins TRBV4-1 to TRBJ1-2, with 8 bases that match TRBD1. V was clipped by 1 base and J by 8 bases; unmatched bases: 15. Per the germline V gene, CDR1 is MGHRA and CDR2 is YSYEKL. The CDR3 loop spans 17 amino acids. CDR3 sequence: CASSQGISGTGVNGYTF. The CDR3 DNA sequence: TGCGCCAGCAGCCAAGGCATCTCCGGGACAGGAGTTAACGGCTACACCTTC.

The rearrangement uses TRBV29-1 and TRBJ1-4; 7 bases are a match to TRBD1. The CDR3 has 14 amino acids. The germline gives CDR1 SQVTM, CDR2 ANQGSEA. Trimming at V came to 7 bases and at J to 3 bases, leaving 8 bases not matched to a gene. CDR3 DNA sequence: TGCAGCGCCCAACAGGGGAAGGCTAATGAAAAACTGTTTTTT. It encodes CSAQQGKANEKLFF.

The V gene is TRBV28, the J gene TRBJ1-1; no clear D. V shed 6 bases and J shed 4 bases, with 15 bases lying between them. Germline CDR1 MDHEN, CDR2 SYDVKM. This CDR3 has 14 residues. The CDR3: CASSPSTLSTEAFF. The CDR3 DNA follows: TGTGCCAGCAGCCCTAGCACCCTTTCCACTGAAGCTTTCTTT.

The genes are TRBV7-8 and TRBJ1-3, with D maybe TRBD1 (6 bases). With 1 base removed from V and 2 bases from J, the gap between germline ends came to 12 bases. The CDR3 is made up of 16 amino acids. Per germline, CDR1 SGHVS and CDR2 FQNEAQ. The CDR3 sequence is CASSLEKGVPGNTIYF. CDR3 DNA sequence: TGTGCCAGCAGCTTAGAGAAGGGGGTCCCTGGAAACACCATATATTTT.

J is TRBJ2-5 and V is TRBV4-1; D ambiguous. Germline V lookup: CDR1 MGHRA, CDR2 YSYEKL. The V gene lost 4 bases and the J gene lost 2 bases, with 8 bases spanning the gap. The CDR3 covers 13 residues. The CDR3 loop reads CASSLLYQETQYF. In DNA form, the CDR3 reads TGCGCCAGCAGCCTATTGTATCAAGAGACCCAGTACTTC.

The gene calls are TRBV7-9 and TRBJ1-1, with 7 nucleotides matching TRBD1. CDR3 length: 14 amino acids. V trimming: 5 bases; J trimming: 1 base; junction bases outside the gene matches: 4. The germline V gene has CDR1 SEHNR and CDR2 FQNEAQ (reference sequence). Here the CDR3 reads CASSDRDRNTEAFF. The CDR3, as DNA: TGTGCCAGCAGCGACAGGGACAGGAACACTGAAGCTTTCTTT.

The rearrangement joins TRBV5-6 to TRBJ2-7, with a possible D match to TRBD2 (5 bases). Germline lookup yields CDR1 SGHDT and CDR2 YYEEEE. Trimming took off 3 bases at V and 6 bases at J, with 22 bases between the two ends. This CDR3 is built from 16 residues. In DNA, the CDR3 is TGTGCCAGCAGCTCCTTTAATGCGGGCCTGAACAGCGAGCAGTACTTC. Its translation: CASSSFNAGLNSEQYF.

J is TRBJ2-7 and V is TRBV10-1; TRBD1 matches at 7 bases. Unmatched junction bases numbered 3, after V lost 2 bases and J lost 2 bases. Germline CDR1 reads WNHNN; CDR2 reads SYGVQD (reference sequence). The CDR3 is made up of 14 amino acids. DNA of the CDR3: TGCGCCAGCAGTGAGAGACAGGGAGCCTACGAGCAGTACTTC. It encodes CASSERQGAYEQYF.

J is TRBJ1-2 and V is TRBV5-1; the match to TRBD1 covers 9 bases. The CDR3 extends over 13 amino acids. J lost 5 bases, V lost 4 bases, and 3 bases had no gene match. Germline V gene sequence: CDR1 SGHRS, CDR2 YFSETQ. The CDR3 DNA reads TGCGCCAGCAGCGACGGGACAGGGTATGGCTACACCTTC. It specifies CASSDGTGYGYTF. Full variable domain (outside the CDR3, taken from reference TRBV5-1 and TRBJ1-2): KAGVTQTPRYLIKTRGQQVTLSCSPISGHRSVSWYQQTPGQGLQFLFEYFSETQRNKGNFPGRFSGRQFSNSRSEMNVSTLELGDSALYLCASSDGTGYGYTFGSGTRLTVV.

This clone was seen only once. V and J are TRBV19 and TRBJ2-7; 7 bases are a match to TRBD1. The CDR3 is made up of 14 amino acids. Germline V gives CDR1 LNHDA, CDR2 SQIVND (reference sequence). With V trimmed by 5 bases and J by 2 bases, 6 bases remained unmatched. CDR3 bases: TGTGCCAGTAGTCCGGGACAGCAAGCCTACGAGCAGTACTTC. It specifies CASSPGQQAYEQYF.

The J gene is TRBJ1-2, the V gene TRBV5-1; 8 positions agree with TRBD1. The CDR3 runs 14 residues. Trimming took 0 bases from V and 6 from J; bases not matched to a gene: 4. From germline, CDR1 is SGHRS and CDR2 YFSETQ. The CDR3 sequence: CASSLGTGFDGYTF. DNA of the CDR3: TGCGCCAGCAGCTTGGGGACAGGGTTCGATGGCTACACCTTC.

The J gene is TRBJ1-1, the V gene TRBV18; no firm D call. Germline V lookup: CDR1 KGHSH, CDR2 LQKENI. There are 14 residues in the CDR3. V lost 2 bases to trimming and J lost 0 bases, with 7 bases between them. The CDR3 DNA reads as TGTGCCAGCTCACCAGGAGTAATGAACACTGAAGCTTTCTTT. This gives the protein CASSPGVMNTEAFF.

The CDR3 spells CASSRQPHVETQYF. CDR3 sequence (DNA): TGTGCCAGCAGCCGACAGCCCCACGTAGAGACCCAGTACTTC. The genes are TRBV6-1 and TRBJ2-5, with D possibly matching TRBD1 (5 bases). The ends were cut back, 6 bases at V and 4 bases at J, with 15 bases in the middle. The CDR3 length is 14 residues. Germline V lookup: CDR1 MNHNS, CDR2 SASEGT.

The table lists this clone with a count of one. The rearrangement uses TRBV18 and TRBJ1-5, with TRBD1 as a possible D gene (6 bases). Germline CDR1 is KGHSH and CDR2 is LQKENI. V gave up 6 bases and J gave up 2 bases, with 14 bases separating them. The CDR3 has 15 residues. This chain's CDR3 is CASSRGAGGNQPQHF. The DNA of the CDR3 is TGTGCCAGCTCCCGGGGTGCAGGGGGCAATCAGCCCCAGCATTTT.

In this sample, this clone turned up a few times. The chain is built from TRBV19 and TRBJ1-2; D not certain. With 0 bases removed from V and 7 bases from J, the gap between germline ends came to 6 bases. Looked up from germline, CDR1 is LNHDA and CDR2 is SQIVND (reference sequence). The CDR3 runs 12 residues. The CDR3 DNA follows: TGTGCCAGTAGTATAGAAAGGAGTGGCTACACCTTC. This encodes CASSIERSGYTF.

The chain has TRBV6-5 and TRBJ2-5; TRBD1 aligns across 9 bases. The CDR3 covers 14 residues. CDR1 is MNHEY and CDR2 is SVGAGI in the germline V gene. The J segment lost 5 bases and the V segment lost 5 bases, leaving 6 bases of the junction unmatched. For the CDR3, the DNA is TGTGCCAGCAGTCCCGGGACAGGGTGGGAGACCCAGTACTTC. It specifies CASSPGTGWETQYF.

The chain combines TRBV5-6 with TRBJ1-1, with a tentative D call TRBD1 (5 bases). V shed 4 bases and J shed 2 bases, with 18 bases lying between them. This CDR3 contains 16 residues. Germline V gene sequence: CDR1 SGHDT, CDR2 YYEEEE. Here the CDR3 reads CASSRIWGLTNTEAFF. CDR3 DNA: TGTGCCAGCAGCCGAATCTGGGGACTCACTAACACTGAAGCTTTCTTT.

The rearrangement joins TRBV4-1 to TRBJ1-5; D is possibly TRBD1 (5 bases). This CDR3 comprises 17 residues. V lost 3 bases and J 2 bases, leaving 17 bases between the germline ends. Germline assignment: CDR1 MGHRA and CDR2 YSYEKL. The CDR3 nucleotides read TGCGCCAGCAGCCACGGGGGACTAGCTGTTGGCAATCAGCCCCAGCATTTT. It specifies CASSHGGLAVGNQPQHF.

The chain links TRBV19 to TRBJ2-1, with a possible D match to TRBD2 (7 bases). Looked up from germline, CDR1 is LNHDA and CDR2 is SQIVND (reference sequence). The CDR3 runs 16 residues. Deletions cut 4 bases from V and 7 bases from J, with 20 bases between. CDR3 sequence reads: CASSTRRLGGANEQFF. CDR3 sequence (DNA): TGTGCCAGTAGTACCAGGAGACTAGGGGGGGCGAATGAGCAGTTCTTC.

This chain uses TRBV28 with TRBJ1-6; 7 bases match TRBD1. V trimming: 6 bases; J trimming: 0 bases; junction bases outside the gene matches: 2. This CDR3 contains 15 residues. CDR1 is MDHEN, CDR2 SYDVKM, per germline. For the CDR3, the DNA is TGTGCCAGCAGGGACAGGAGCTCCTATAATTCACCCCTCCACTTT. This sequence encodes CASRDRSSYNSPLHF.

This chain connects TRBV14 to TRBJ1-1; 10 bases are a match to TRBD1. From germline, CDR1 is SGHDN and CDR2 FVKESK. V lost 4 bases to trimming and J lost 0 bases; unmatched junction nucleotides: 5. The CDR3 covers 16 residues. The CDR3 spells CASSLKGQGLNTEAFF. DNA for the CDR3: TGTGCCAGCAGCCTGAAGGGACAGGGGCTGAACACTGAAGCTTTCTTT.

This chain uses TRBV5-6 with TRBJ1-2, with D possibly being TRBD1 (6 bases). The CDR3 has 16 residues. V lost 4 bases and J lost 6, with 22 bases in between. The germline CDR1 and CDR2 sequences are SGHDT and YYEEEE. This chain's CDR3 is CASSPFLRGGRDGYTF. DNA of the CDR3: TGTGCCAGCAGCCCCTTTTTGAGGGGGGGCAGGGATGGCTACACCTTC. Based on the CDR3 plus reference TRBV5-6 and TRBJ1-2, the full variable domain is DAGVTQSPTHLIKTRGQQVTLRCSPKSGHDTVSWYQQALGQGPQFIFQYYEEEERQRGNFPDRFSGHQFPNYSSELNVNALLLGDSALYLCASSPFLRGGRDGYTFGSGTRLTVV.